Shown below are 10 T cell receptor beta chains from a single sample sequenced in a study of identical twins. TCRdb re-analysed the 5' RACE reads in MiXCR, keeping a single row per CDR3 protein. There are around 240,000 distinct CDR3 sequences in the sample; approximately 7% occur only once, and about 3.6% lies in the top ten. In addition, the sample was reused for a study of yellow fever vaccine responses in identical twins.

Material for sequencing was memory (CD45RO+) T cells sorted from blood. The receptors come from a woman under 30 in good health.

The chain employs TRBV20-1 and TRBJ2-5; 14 bases align to TRBD2. The CDR3 has 15 amino acids. J gave up 4 bases and V 5 bases, and 6 bases lay outside the gene matches. In germline, CDR1 is DFQATT, CDR2 SNEGSKA (reference sequence). The chain's CDR3 is CSAGLAGGLGETQYF. DNA for the CDR3: TGCAGTGCTGGACTAGCGGGAGGATTAGGAGAGACCCAGTACTTC.

The CDR3 coding sequence is TGTGCCAGCAGTTTAAGGGGGACAGCCAATCAGCCCCAGCATTTT. It codes for CASSLRGTANQPQHF. The chain employs TRBV28 and TRBJ1-5; TRBD1 agrees at 7 bases. The CDR3 sequence is 15 residues long. Germline loops: CDR1 MDHEN, CDR2 SYDVKM. V shed 2 bases and J 3 bases; nucleotides not matched to a gene: 4.

At least ten counts were recorded for this clonotype. V usage is TRBV12-3 or TRBV12-4 and J usage is TRBJ2-3; D might be TRBD1 (6 bases). The CDR3 consists of 18 residues. With 4 bases removed from V and 0 bases from J, the gap between germline ends came to 20 bases. CDR3 nucleotides: TGTGCCAGCAGTTGGAGGCAGGGGTTCTCTTCTAGCACAGATACGCAGTATTTT. This sequence encodes CASSWRQGFSSSTDTQYF.

The V gene is TRBV20-1, the J gene TRBJ2-2; TRBD2 aligns across 9 bases. Per the germline V gene, CDR1 is DFQATT and CDR2 is SNEGSKA (reference sequence). The CDR3 length is 16 residues. Losses at the gene ends were 1 base for V and 5 bases for J; bases not matched to a gene: 8. CDR3 coding DNA: TGCAGTGCTAGAGGCGGGGGGGCCGCGCGAACCGGGGAGCTGTTTTTT. This codes for CSARGGGAARTGELFF.

The genes are TRBV20-1 and TRBJ2-5, with TRBD2 matching over 8 bases. This CDR3 has 15 residues. Germline CDR1 is DFQATT and CDR2 is SNEGSKA (reference sequence). With V trimmed by 6 bases and J by 0 bases, 9 bases remained unmatched. CDR3 sequence (DNA): TGCAGTGCCCCTCTCCAGCGGGGGAACCAAGAGACCCAGTACTTC. It specifies CSAPLQRGNQETQYF.

The chain employs TRBV20-1 and TRBJ2-3; 7 nucleotides align to TRBD1. CDR1 DFQATT and CDR2 SNEGSKA come from the germline V gene (reference sequence). The CDR3 length is 13 residues. Losses at the gene ends were 5 bases for V and 2 bases for J; bases not matched to a gene: 4. Written as DNA, the CDR3 is TGCAGTGCTCTGGGACAGCACACAGATACGCAGTATTTT. Amino acids: CSALGQHTDTQYF.

About this clonotype: This may arise from a read error, as a much more abundant clone is one base away. This chain links TRBV20-1 with TRBJ2-3, with TRBD2 matching over 11 bases. The germline V gene has CDR1 DFQATT and CDR2 SNEGSKA (reference sequence). This CDR3 is built from 17 residues. DNA for the CDR3: TGCAGTGCTAGATATGACGCGACTAGCGGGGACCCAGATACGCAGTCTTTT. Its protein product is CSARYDATSGDPDTQSF.

In its sample, this clonotype was seen many times. The chain uses TRBV2 and TRBJ1-6, with TRBD1 matching over 9 bases. V gave up 6 bases and J gave up 7 bases; unmatched junction bases: 4. The length of the CDR3 is 14 residues. CDR1 and CDR2 from the germline V gene are SNHLY and FYNNEI. CDR3 bases: TGTGCCAGCAGGGGACAGGGAATAAATTCACCCCTCCACTTT. This gives the protein CASRGQGINSPLHF.

This clonotype appeared many times. This sequence joins TRBV5-1 and TRBJ2-1; 13 bases are shared with TRBD2. With 1 base clipped from V and 2 bases from J, the junction kept 6 bases outside the gene matches. Germline CDR1 SGHRS, CDR2 YFSETQ. This CDR3 is 18 amino acids long. CDR3 residues: CASSLRLAGGSTYNEQFF. CDR3 coding DNA: TGCGCCAGCAGCTTGAGACTAGCGGGGGGCTCCACCTACAATGAGCAGTTCTTC.

The sample holds a few counts of this clonotype. The chain combines TRBV28 with TRBJ2-7; a possible D gene is TRBD2 (7 bases). V lost 7 bases and J 0 bases, leaving 13 bases between the germline ends. The germline V gene has CDR1 MDHEN and CDR2 SYDVKM. This CDR3 is 14 amino acids long. CDR3 region: CASKGGLSSYEQYV. CDR3 sequence (DNA): TGTGCCAGCAAGGGGGGGTTAAGCTCCTACGAGCAGTACGTC.